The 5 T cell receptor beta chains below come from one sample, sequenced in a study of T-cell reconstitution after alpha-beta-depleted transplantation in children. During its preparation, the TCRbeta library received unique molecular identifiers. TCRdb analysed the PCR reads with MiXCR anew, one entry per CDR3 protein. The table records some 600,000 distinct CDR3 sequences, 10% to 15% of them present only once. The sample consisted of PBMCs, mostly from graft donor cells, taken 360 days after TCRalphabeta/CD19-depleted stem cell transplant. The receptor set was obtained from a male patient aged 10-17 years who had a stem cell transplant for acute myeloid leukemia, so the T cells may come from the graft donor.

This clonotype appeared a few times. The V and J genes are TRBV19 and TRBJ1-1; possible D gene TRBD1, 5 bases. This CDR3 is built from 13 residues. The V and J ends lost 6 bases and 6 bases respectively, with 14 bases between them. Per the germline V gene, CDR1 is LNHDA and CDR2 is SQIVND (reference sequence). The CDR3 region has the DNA TGTGCCAGTAGCAGCGCCGGGACCTCTGAAGCTTTCTTT. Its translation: CASSSAGTSEAFF.

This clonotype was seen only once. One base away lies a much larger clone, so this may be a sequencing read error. Written as DNA, the CDR3 is TGTGCCAGCAACGGCAGGGGGGGTCTCCATGGCTACACCTTC. It specifies CASNGRGGLHGYTF. This chain joins TRBV12-3 or TRBV12-4 and TRBJ1-2, with 7 bases fitting TRBD1. CDR3 length: 14 amino acids. Trimming removed 7 bases from V and 6 bases from J; junction bases left unmatched: 11.

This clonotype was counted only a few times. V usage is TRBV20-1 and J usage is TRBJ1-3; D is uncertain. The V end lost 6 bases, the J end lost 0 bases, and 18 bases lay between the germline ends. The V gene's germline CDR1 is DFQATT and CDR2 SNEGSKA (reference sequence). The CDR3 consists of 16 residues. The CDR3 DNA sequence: TGCAGTGCCCCCGGTTCCTGGGAACCCTCTGGAAACACCATATATTTT. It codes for CSAPGSWEPSGNTIYF.

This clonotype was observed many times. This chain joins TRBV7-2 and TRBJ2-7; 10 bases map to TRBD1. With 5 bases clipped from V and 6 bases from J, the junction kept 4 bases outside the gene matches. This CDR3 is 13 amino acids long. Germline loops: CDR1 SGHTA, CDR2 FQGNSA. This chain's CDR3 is CASSPWTGGEQYF. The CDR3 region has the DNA TGTGCCAGCAGCCCTTGGACAGGGGGCGAGCAGTACTTC.

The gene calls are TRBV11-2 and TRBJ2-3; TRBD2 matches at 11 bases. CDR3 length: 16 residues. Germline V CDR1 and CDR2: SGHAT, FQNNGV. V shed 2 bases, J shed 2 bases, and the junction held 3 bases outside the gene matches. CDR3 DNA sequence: TGTGCCAGCAGCTTACTAGCGGGAGGCATCACAGATACGCAGTATTTT. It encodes CASSLLAGGITDTQYF.